The TCR beta chain under discussion was sequenced for a study of shared clonotypes between healthy human individuals. This clone turned up a few times. Some clones are missing from TCRdb's copy, which holds only in-frame ones; the method was immunoSEQ multiplex PCR. Here the sample spans about 79,000 clones, under 65% being singletons. The V gene lost 4 bases and the J gene lost 7 bases, with 11 bases spanning the gap. The CDR3 has 13 amino acids. Germline V gene lookup returns CDR1 MRHNA and CDR2 SNTAGT. The receptor was derived from a man aged 30 to 45 in good health. The chain recombines TRBV6-4 with TRBJ2-1, with a tentative D call TRBD2 (6 bases). Material for sequencing was memory CD8+ T cells sorted from blood. Subset in this sample: CD45RO+ cells pooled with CCR7-negative TemRA cells. DNA for the CDR3: TGTGCCAGCAGTGTGTCTAGCGATAATGAGCAGTTCTTC. It is translated as CASSVSSDNEQFF.